The sequence of this T cell receptor (beta chain) was determined in a study of blood T cells in healthy people across ages. Primers used in a second PCR of roughly 6 to 11 cycles were a sample-barcoded 5' primer and a J-beta primer mix. TCRdb used MiXCR to reprocess the 5' RACE reads, holding one entry per CDR3 protein. This table has approximately 780,000 distinct CDR3 sequences, around 24% appearing once. CDR1 is SGHRS, CDR2 YFSETQ, per germline. CDR3 length equals 15 residues. Trimming cost V 4 bases and J 3 bases; bases outside gene matches: 10. The data also belong to a second study, concerning T cells of mothers and their children.

The material sequenced was blood. The chain couples TRBV5-1 to TRBJ2-7; 7 bases align to TRBD1. The TCR was taken from a boy younger than 18 in good health. The CDR3 loop reads CASSLIMGQLYEQYF. Here the CDR3 DNA reads TGCGCCAGCAGCCTAATCATGGGACAGCTCTACGAGCAGTACTTC.